The next 32 T cell receptor beta chains were all read from a single sample in a study of cytomegalovirus exposure and HLA in healthy donors. With 60 Vbeta and 13 Jbeta primers, the PCR was carried out. The data were produced by immunoSEQ multiplex PCR, yet TCRdb's version contains in-frame clones alone and is incomplete. Of more than 100,000 clones listed, around 80% were seen once; the top ten hold 10%. The specimen was PBMCs. The receptor source for this set is a woman aged 18-35 years in good health and CMV-seropositive.

Worth noting for this clone: Germline is not matched at one junction end, which may reflect a read error. CDR3 loop: CASRLGGTNEQYF. The CDR3 nucleotides read TGTGCCAGCAGATTAGGGGGGACTAACGAGCAGTACTTC. The chain couples TRBV13 to TRBJ2-7, with D maybe TRBD2 (7 bases). The CDR3 sequence is 13 residues long. Germline V gene sequence: CDR1 PRHDT, CDR2 FYEKMQ (reference sequence).

The chain carries TRBV6-5 and TRBJ2-5, with D tentatively TRBD1 (6 bases). The end of the DNA is better explained by TRBJ2-7, so the J call may be wrong. The CDR3 consists of 16 residues. CDR1 and CDR2 from the germline V gene are MNHEY and SVGAGI. The CDR3 spells CASSYGRGELSYEQYF. As DNA, the CDR3 is TGTGCCAGCAGTTACGGCAGGGGAGAGCTGTCCTACGAGCAGTACTTC.

The V call is TRBV29-1, the J call TRBJ1-1; 7 nucleotides match TRBD1. With 2 bases clipped from V and 1 base from J, the junction kept 1 base outside the gene matches. The CDR3 spans 13 residues. The germline V gene has CDR1 SQVTM and CDR2 ANQGSEA. The CDR3 region has the DNA TGCAGCGTTGAATACAGGGGGAACACTGAAGCTTTCTTT. Protein: CSVEYRGNTEAFF.

The chain has TRBV7-9 and TRBJ1-4; weak D call: TRBD1 (5 bases). The CDR3 is 16 amino acids. With 4 bases removed from V and 2 bases from J, the gap between germline ends came to 14 bases. The germline V gene has CDR1 SEHNR and CDR2 FQNEAQ (reference sequence). CDR3 nucleotide sequence: TGTGCCAGCAGCTCAAGGAGGGGAGGGACTAATGAAAAACTGTTTTTT. It yields the protein CASSSRRGGTNEKLFF.

The chain carries TRBV7-3 and TRBJ2-7, with 10 bases fitting TRBD2. Germline V gene data show CDR1 as SGHTA and CDR2 as FQGTGA. The CDR3 is 15 residues long. Germline trimming cut 3 bases from V and 0 bases from J; bases unmatched to any gene: 2. The CDR3: CASSLLAGASYEQYF. In nucleotides, the CDR3 is TGTGCCAGCAGCTTGCTAGCGGGGGCCTCCTACGAGCAGTACTTC.

V and J are TRBV27 and TRBJ1-1; D is perhaps TRBD1 (5 bases). CDR1 and CDR2 (germline): MNHEY, SMNVEV (reference sequence). The CDR3 runs 13 residues. Between the trimmed V and J ends, which lost 4 bases and 5 bases, there was a span of 11 bases. The CDR3: CASSWRGWTEAFF. DNA for the CDR3: TGTGCCAGCAGTTGGAGGGGATGGACTGAAGCTTTCTTT.

This clone was counted a single time. The chain has TRBV2 and TRBJ1-5; 7 bases are shared with TRBD1. The germline CDR1 and CDR2 sequences are SNHLY and FYNNEI. This CDR3 region has 17 residues. With 7 bases clipped from V and 6 bases from J, the junction kept 18 bases outside the gene matches. CDR3 amino acids: CASTPSTGRRGGQPQHF. Written as DNA, the CDR3 is TGTGCCAGCACTCCGTCGACAGGGAGGCGAGGCGGTCAGCCCCAGCATTTT.

This clone occurred once. J is TRBJ2-5 and V is TRBV30; D is perhaps TRBD1 (6 bases). The J call may be mistaken, given a closer DNA end match to TRBJ2-7. The CDR3 consists of 12 residues. Germline V gene data show CDR1 as GTSNPN and CDR2 as SVGIG (reference sequence). The chain's CDR3 is CAFRTENYEQYF. The DNA of the CDR3 is TGTGCCTTCCGGACAGAAAACTACGAGCAGTACTTC.

The chain has TRBV5-6 and TRBJ1-3; possibly TRBD1 for D (5 bases). Germline CDR1 and CDR2: SGHDT and YYEEEE. Trimming pared 5 bases from V and 0 bases from J, leaving 12 bases between. The CDR3 consists of 15 residues. CDR3 DNA: TGTGCCAGCAGTTTGCAGGGTTACTCTGGAAACACCATATATTTT. Residues: CASSLQGYSGNTIYF.

This clone was found once. This rearrangement joins TRBV27 to TRBJ1-5, with D uncertain. Per germline, CDR1 MNHEY and CDR2 SMNVEV (reference sequence). Trimming stripped 4 bases from V and 3 bases from J, with 19 bases between. The length of the CDR3 is 17 residues. CDR3 region: CASSSLAGGWDNQPQHF. CDR3 DNA: TGTGCCAGCAGTTCCCTTGCGGGAGGGTGGGACAATCAGCCCCAGCATTTT.

The rearrangement uses TRBV5-4 and TRBJ2-5, with 9 nucleotides matching TRBD1. The length of the CDR3 is 16 residues. The J segment lost 4 bases and the V segment lost 4 bases, leaving 11 bases of the junction unmatched. Germline V gene data show CDR1 as SGHNT and CDR2 as YYREEE (reference sequence). Here the CDR3 DNA reads TGTGCCAGCAGCCCACTGGGACAGGGCATCCCAGAGACCCAGTACTTC. Its protein product is CASSPLGQGIPETQYF.

The chain recombines TRBV6-5 with TRBJ1-1; TRBD1 aligns across 9 bases. Germline lookup yields CDR1 MNHEY and CDR2 SVGAGI. The CDR3 sequence is 14 residues long. The ends lost 6 bases at V and 4 bases at J; junction bases unmatched: 6. For the CDR3, the DNA is TGTGCCAGCAGCGATACAGGGGGCCTCACTGAAGCTTTCTTT. Translation gives CASSDTGGLTEAFF.

The CDR3 loop is CASSLGMNGRGIYGGGLYEQYF. CDR3 bases: TGTGCCAGCAGTTTAGGGATGAATGGGAGGGGGATTTACGGGGGAGGCTTATACGAGCAGTACTTC. The rearrangement links TRBV28 to TRBJ2-7; D might be TRBD2 (7 bases). CDR1 MDHEN and CDR2 SYDVKM come from the germline V gene. The CDR3 length is 22 residues. Trimming pared 2 bases from V and 4 bases from J, leaving 36 bases between.

The chain employs TRBV5-1 and TRBJ1-1; D is possibly TRBD1 (5 bases). The length of the CDR3 is 14 residues. Trimming removed 4 bases at V and 6 bases at J, with 16 bases between. Germline assignment: CDR1 SGHRS and CDR2 YFSETQ. The CDR3 DNA is TGCGCCAGCAGCCCTGCGGGGGAAGGATCTGAAGCTTTCTTT. Its protein product is CASSPAGEGSEAFF.

The chain carries TRBV6-5 and TRBJ1-6; no clear D. This CDR3 contains 14 residues. The germline V gene has CDR1 MNHEY and CDR2 SVGAGI. V dropped 5 bases and J dropped 9 bases, with 14 bases sitting between them. CDR3 sequence reads: CASSRKRGSSPLHF. DNA of the CDR3: TGTGCCAGCAGTCGGAAACGAGGTAGTTCACCCCTCCACTTT.

Note on this clone: Other DNA sequences from this sample encode an identical CDR3 as well. CDR3 sequence reads: CASSDWTGVLEAFF. The CDR3 DNA sequence: TGTGCCAGCAGTGATTGGACAGGGGTCTTGGAGGCTTTCTTT. The rearrangement joins TRBV2 to TRBJ1-1; 9 positions agree with TRBD1. The CDR3 covers 14 residues. V lost 3 bases and J lost 11; bases outside the gene matches: 10. Germline V gives CDR1 SNHLY, CDR2 FYNNEI.

The chain is built from TRBV6-5 and TRBJ1-1; D uncertain. V was cut by 1 base and J by 1 base, with 13 bases left in between. CDR3 length: 16 residues. CDR1 MNHEY and CDR2 SVGAGI come from the germline V gene. CDR3: CASSYLSGQENTEAFF. Here the CDR3 DNA reads TGTGCCAGCAGTTACTTGTCGGGTCAAGAGAACACTGAAGCTTTCTTT.

V and J are TRBV6-5 and TRBJ2-3, with 8 positions matching TRBD2. Germline CDR1 reads MNHEY; CDR2 reads SVGAGI. CDR3 size: 15 residues. V was pared by 6 bases and J by 3 bases, with 8 bases of the junction left unmatched. CDR3 region: CASRHKRELTDTQYF. The DNA of the CDR3 is TGTGCCAGCAGACACAAGCGGGAGTTAACAGATACGCAGTATTTT.

The V call is TRBV18, the J call TRBJ1-2, with TRBD1 identical over 8 bases. V shed 3 bases, J shed 4 bases, and the junction held 10 bases outside the gene matches. The CDR3 contains 16 residues. CDR1 and CDR2 from the germline V gene are KGHSH and LQKENI. CDR3 region: CASSPGQGGTSYGYTF. The CDR3 DNA follows: TGTGCCAGCTCACCTGGACAGGGCGGTACTAGCTATGGCTACACCTTC.

The gene calls are TRBV5-4 and TRBJ2-6; D uncertain. This CDR3 spans 16 amino acids. V was shortened by 6 bases and J by 2 bases, with 15 bases between the two germline ends. The V gene's germline CDR1 is SGHNT and CDR2 YYREEE (reference sequence). In nucleotides, the CDR3 is TGTGCCAGCACCCCAGGTGCCCCAACTGGGGCCAACGTCCTGACTTTC. This gives the protein CASTPGAPTGANVLTF.

The V and J genes are TRBV5-1 and TRBJ2-1; TRBD2 matches 14 bases. J lost 9 bases, V lost 4 bases, and 6 bases had no gene match. This CDR3 is built from 15 residues. Germline CDR1 is SGHRS and CDR2 is YFSETQ. The CDR3 spells CASSQGLAGAGEQFF. CDR3 sequence (DNA): TGCGCCAGCAGCCAGGGACTAGCGGGAGCCGGTGAGCAGTTCTTC.

The rearrangement uses TRBV6-5 and TRBJ1-4, with D unresolved. The CDR3 extends over 15 amino acids. Germline CDR1 MNHEY, CDR2 SVGAGI. With 6 bases removed from V and 7 bases from J, the gap between germline ends came to 18 bases. DNA of the CDR3: TGTGCCAGCAGCCCCCCGGGTGGGTTGGGTGAAAAACTGTTTTTT. Its protein is CASSPPGGLGEKLFF.

The CDR3 region has the DNA TGTGCCAGCAGTTACTCTTCGGGACAGAGATTCTACGAGCAGTACTTC. This codes for CASSYSSGQRFYEQYF. The chain has TRBV6-5 and TRBJ2-7, with 7 bases that match TRBD1. J was trimmed by 3 bases and V by 0 bases; bases with no gene match: 8. Germline assignment: CDR1 MNHEY and CDR2 SVGAGI. This CDR3 comprises 16 residues.

This clone was detected only once. The J gene is TRBJ1-6, the V gene TRBV6-6, with D uncertain. This CDR3 has 14 amino acids. The V end lost 8 bases, the J end lost 4 bases, and 12 bases lay between the germline ends. Germline V gives CDR1 MNHNY, CDR2 SVGAGI (reference sequence). CDR3 DNA: TGTGCCAGCGGCGAACAGTATTATAATTCACCCCTCCACTTT. It specifies CASGEQYYNSPLHF.

The V call is TRBV6-5, the J call TRBJ1-2, with D possibly matching TRBD1 (6 bases). CDR3 size: 14 residues. Germline CDR1 and CDR2: MNHEY and SVGAGI. Trimming removed 0 bases from V and 8 bases from J, with 13 bases in between. CDR3 region: CASSYSSGGNGYTF. DNA for the CDR3: TGTGCCAGCAGTTACTCCTCGGGGGGCAACGGCTACACCTTC.

The DNA for the CDR3 is TGTGCCAGCAGCCAGGGGGCAGAATTAACGGATGGCTACACCTTC. This sequence encodes CASSQGAELTDGYTF. The rearrangement links TRBV7-9 to TRBJ1-2; 8 nucleotides match TRBD1. The CDR3 spans 15 residues. J gave up 6 bases and V 5 bases, and 11 bases lay outside the gene matches. Germline CDR1 is SEHNR and CDR2 is FQNEAQ (reference sequence).

This clone was seen just once. The chain recombines TRBV4-1 with TRBJ2-7, with 7 bases fitting TRBD2. The CDR3 has 13 residues. Trimming took 1 base from V and 6 from J; bases not matched to a gene: 3. CDR1 is MGHRA and CDR2 is YSYEKL in the germline V gene. Written as DNA, the CDR3 is TGCGCCAGCAGCCAAGTGGGGGGGAGCGAGCAGTACTTC. This encodes CASSQVGGSEQYF.

This chain links TRBV7-2 with TRBJ1-4; D is perhaps TRBD1 (6 bases). The germline gives CDR1 SGHTA, CDR2 FQGNSA. With 5 bases removed from V and 8 bases from J, the gap between germline ends came to 15 bases. This CDR3 contains 14 residues. The CDR3 loop reads CASSPQGGDEKLFF. For the CDR3, the DNA is TGTGCCAGCAGCCCACAGGGTGGAGACGAAAAACTGTTTTTT.

This chain links TRBV29-1 with TRBJ1-1; D gene uncertain. CDR3 length: 13 amino acids. The V end lost 1 base, the J end lost 6 bases, and 12 bases lay between the germline ends. Germline CDR1 SQVTM, CDR2 ANQGSEA. CDR3 sequence reads: CSVEAGGGSEAFF. The CDR3 DNA follows: TGCAGCGTTGAAGCTGGTGGAGGCTCTGAAGCTTTCTTT.

This clone was recorded a few times. This rearrangement joins TRBV5-8 to TRBJ2-5; no reliable D call. Germline values: CDR1 SGHTS, CDR2 YDEGEE. The CDR3 length is 15 residues. Trimming removed 4 bases at V and 4 bases at J, with 17 bases between. The CDR3 region has the DNA TGTGCCAGCAGCCATCAAATAATTGGTAGAGAGACCCAGTACTTC. Amino acids: CASSHQIIGRETQYF.

This clone was counted once. The gene calls are TRBV7-8 and TRBJ2-7; D is perhaps TRBD2 (6 bases). There are 18 residues in the CDR3. Deletions cut 1 base from V and 7 bases from J, with 26 bases between. Germline V gene sequence: CDR1 SGHVS, CDR2 FQNEAQ. CDR3 sequence: CASSLVGPSLANYGEQYF. The CDR3 nucleotides are TGTGCCAGCAGCTTAGTAGGCCCCTCCCTAGCGAATTACGGGGAGCAGTACTTC. The full variable domain, in which reference TRBV7-8 and TRBJ2-7 provide the parts outside the CDR3, is GAGVSQSPRYKVAKRGQDVALRCDPISGHVSLFWYQQALGQGPEFLTYFQNEAQLDKSGLPSDRFFAERPEGSVSTLKIQRTQQEDSAVYLCASSLVGPSLANYGEQYFGPGTRLTVT.

J is TRBJ1-1 and V is TRBV13; D is unresolved. V was clipped by 1 base and J by 0 bases, with 12 bases between them. This CDR3 has 16 amino acids. CDR1 and CDR2 (germline): PRHDT, FYEKMQ (reference sequence). CDR3 DNA: TGTGCCAGCAGCTTAGCCGCGGGAATTATGAACACTGAAGCTTTCTTT. It codes for CASSLAAGIMNTEAFF.